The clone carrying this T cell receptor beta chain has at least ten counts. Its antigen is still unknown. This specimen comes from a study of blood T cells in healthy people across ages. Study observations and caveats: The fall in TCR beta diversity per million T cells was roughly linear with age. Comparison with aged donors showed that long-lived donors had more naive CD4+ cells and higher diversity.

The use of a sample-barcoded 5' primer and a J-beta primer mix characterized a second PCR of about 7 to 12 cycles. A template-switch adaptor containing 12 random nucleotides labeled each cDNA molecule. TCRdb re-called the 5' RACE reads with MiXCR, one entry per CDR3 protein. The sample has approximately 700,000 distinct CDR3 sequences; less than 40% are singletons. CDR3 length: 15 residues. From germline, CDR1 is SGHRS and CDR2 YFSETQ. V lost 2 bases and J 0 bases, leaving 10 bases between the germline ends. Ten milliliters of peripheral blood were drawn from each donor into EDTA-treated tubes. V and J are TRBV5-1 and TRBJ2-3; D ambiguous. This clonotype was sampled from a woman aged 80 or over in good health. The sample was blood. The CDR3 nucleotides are TGCGCCAGCAGCTTAGCAGCGACTAGCACAGATACGCAGTATTTT. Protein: CASSLAATSTDTQYF.